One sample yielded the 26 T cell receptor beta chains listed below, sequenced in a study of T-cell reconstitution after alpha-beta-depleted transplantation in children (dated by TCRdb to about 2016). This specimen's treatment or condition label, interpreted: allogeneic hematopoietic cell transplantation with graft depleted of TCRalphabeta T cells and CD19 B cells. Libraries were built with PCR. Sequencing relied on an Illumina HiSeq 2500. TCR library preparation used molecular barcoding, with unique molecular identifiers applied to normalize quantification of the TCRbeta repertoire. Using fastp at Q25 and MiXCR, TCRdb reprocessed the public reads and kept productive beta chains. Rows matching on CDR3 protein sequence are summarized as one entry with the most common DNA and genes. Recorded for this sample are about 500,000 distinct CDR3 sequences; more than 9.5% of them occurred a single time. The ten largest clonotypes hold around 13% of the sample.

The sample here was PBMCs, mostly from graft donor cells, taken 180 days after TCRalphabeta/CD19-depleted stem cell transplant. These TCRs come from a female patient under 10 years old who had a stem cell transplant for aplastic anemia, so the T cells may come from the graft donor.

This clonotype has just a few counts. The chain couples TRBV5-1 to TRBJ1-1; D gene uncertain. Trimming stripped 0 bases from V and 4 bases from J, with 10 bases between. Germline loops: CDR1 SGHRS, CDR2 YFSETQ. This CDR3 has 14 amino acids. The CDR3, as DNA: TGCGCCAGCAGCTTGGGGCAGTTAGGCACTGAAGCTTTCTTT. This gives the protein CASSLGQLGTEAFF.

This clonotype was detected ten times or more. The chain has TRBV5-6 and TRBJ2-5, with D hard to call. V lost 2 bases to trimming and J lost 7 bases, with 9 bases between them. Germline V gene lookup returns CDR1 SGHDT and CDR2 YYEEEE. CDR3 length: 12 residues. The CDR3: CASSFQLGTQYF. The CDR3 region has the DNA TGTGCCAGCAGCTTTCAGCTCGGGACCCAGTACTTC.

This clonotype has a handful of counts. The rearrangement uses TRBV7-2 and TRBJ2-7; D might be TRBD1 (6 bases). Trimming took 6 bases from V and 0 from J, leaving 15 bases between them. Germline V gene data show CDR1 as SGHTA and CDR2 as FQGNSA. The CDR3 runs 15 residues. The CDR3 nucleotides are TGTGCCAGCAGTTTCGACAGGCCGAGCTCCTACGAGCAGTACTTC. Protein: CASSFDRPSSYEQYF.

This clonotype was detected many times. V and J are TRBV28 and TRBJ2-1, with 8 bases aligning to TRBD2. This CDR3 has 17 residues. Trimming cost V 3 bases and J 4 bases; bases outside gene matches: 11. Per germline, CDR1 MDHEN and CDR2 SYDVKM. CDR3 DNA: TGTGCCAGCAGTTTCCCCCTACTAGCGGAGAATTACAATGAGCAGTTCTTC. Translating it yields CASSFPLLAENYNEQFF.

The CDR3 region has the DNA TGTGCCAGCAGAGGGGACGGCGCCGGGGGGACCCAGTACTTC. This gives the protein CASRGDGAGGTQYF. The rearrangement links TRBV12-3 or TRBV12-4 to TRBJ2-5, with D tentatively TRBD2 (6 bases). V was pared by 6 bases and J by 7 bases, with 18 bases between. The CDR3 has 14 amino acids.

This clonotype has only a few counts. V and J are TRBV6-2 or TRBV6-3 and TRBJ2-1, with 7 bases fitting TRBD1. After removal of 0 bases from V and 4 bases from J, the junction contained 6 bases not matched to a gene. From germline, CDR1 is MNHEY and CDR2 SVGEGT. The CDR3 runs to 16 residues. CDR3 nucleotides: TGTGCCAGCAGTTACTCAAGGACAGGAGTTTACAATGAGCAGTTCTTC. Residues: CASSYSRTGVYNEQFF.

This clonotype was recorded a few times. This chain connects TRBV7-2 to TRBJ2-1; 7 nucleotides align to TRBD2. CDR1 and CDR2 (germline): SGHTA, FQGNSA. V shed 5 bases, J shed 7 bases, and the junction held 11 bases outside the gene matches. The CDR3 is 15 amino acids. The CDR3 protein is CASSRRLAEINEQFF. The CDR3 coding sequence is TGTGCCAGCAGCCGGCGACTAGCAGAGATAAATGAGCAGTTCTTC.

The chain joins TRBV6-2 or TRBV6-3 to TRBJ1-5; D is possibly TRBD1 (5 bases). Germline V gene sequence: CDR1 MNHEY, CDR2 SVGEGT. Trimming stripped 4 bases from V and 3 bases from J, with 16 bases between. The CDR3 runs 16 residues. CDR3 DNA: TGTGCCAGCAGTTTCGCGGGGGGAGAAAACAATCAGCCCCAGCATTTT. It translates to CASSFAGGENNQPQHF.

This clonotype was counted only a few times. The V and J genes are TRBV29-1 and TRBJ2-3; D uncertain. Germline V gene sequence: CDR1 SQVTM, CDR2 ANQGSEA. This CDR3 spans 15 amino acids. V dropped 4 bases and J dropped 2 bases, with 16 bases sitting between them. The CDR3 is CSVVTDSIYTDTQYF. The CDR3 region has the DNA TGCAGCGTTGTAACTGATTCGATTTACACAGATACGCAGTATTTT.

In nucleotides, the CDR3 is TGTGCCAGCAGTGGACAGGGCTACCCCCTCGAGCAGTACTTC. Encoded protein: CASSGQGYPLEQYF. The rearrangement uses TRBV2 and TRBJ2-7, with 7 bases fitting TRBD1. The V segment lost 4 bases and the J segment 6 bases; nucleotides outside the gene matches: 9. CDR1 is SNHLY and CDR2 is FYNNEI in the germline V gene. The CDR3 consists of 14 residues.

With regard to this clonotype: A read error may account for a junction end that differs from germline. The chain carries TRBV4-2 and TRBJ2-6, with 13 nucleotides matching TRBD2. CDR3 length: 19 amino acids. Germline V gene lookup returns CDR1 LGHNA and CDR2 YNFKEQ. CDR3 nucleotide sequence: TGTGCCAGCAGCCGCCGACTAGCGGGAGGAAACTCTGGGGCCAACGGCCTGACTTTC. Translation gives CASSRRLAGGNSGANGLTF.

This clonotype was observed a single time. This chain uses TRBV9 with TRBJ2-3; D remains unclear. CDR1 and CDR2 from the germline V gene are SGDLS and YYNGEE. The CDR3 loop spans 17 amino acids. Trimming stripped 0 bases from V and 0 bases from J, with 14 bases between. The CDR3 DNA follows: TGTGCCAGCAGCGTAGGGTGGCGAGGTAAAAGCACAGATACGCAGTATTTT. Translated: CASSVGWRGKSTDTQYF.

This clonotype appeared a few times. As DNA, the CDR3 is TGTGCCAGCTCACTTCTAAATTCCGGGATCCCTGAAGAGACCCAGTACTTC. It specifies CASSLLNSGIPEETQYF. The chain has TRBV18 and TRBJ2-5, with D possibly being TRBD2 (5 bases). This CDR3 contains 17 residues. V dropped 4 bases and J dropped 3 bases, with 21 bases sitting between them. Looked up from germline, CDR1 is KGHSH and CDR2 is LQKENI.

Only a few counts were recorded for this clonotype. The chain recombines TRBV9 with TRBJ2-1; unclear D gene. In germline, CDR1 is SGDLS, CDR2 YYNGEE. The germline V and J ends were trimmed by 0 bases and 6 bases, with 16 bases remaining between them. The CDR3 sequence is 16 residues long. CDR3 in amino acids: CASSVGGLVRRNEQFF. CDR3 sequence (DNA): TGTGCCAGCAGCGTAGGGGGTCTAGTGCGCCGCAATGAGCAGTTCTTC.

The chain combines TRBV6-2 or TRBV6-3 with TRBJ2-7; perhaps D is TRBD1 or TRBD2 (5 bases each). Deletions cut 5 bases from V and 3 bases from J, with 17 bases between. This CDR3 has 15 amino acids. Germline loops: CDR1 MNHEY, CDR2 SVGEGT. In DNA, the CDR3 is TGTGCCAGCAGTCTGCCGAAGGCTGGGGGCTACGAGCAGTACGTC. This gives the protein CASSLPKAGGYEQYV.

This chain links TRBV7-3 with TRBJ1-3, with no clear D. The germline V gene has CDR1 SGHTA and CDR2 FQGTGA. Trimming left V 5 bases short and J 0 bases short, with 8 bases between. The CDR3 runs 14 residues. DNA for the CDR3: TGTGCCAGCAGCCCCGGGAACTCTGGAAACACCATATATTTT. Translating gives CASSPGNSGNTIYF. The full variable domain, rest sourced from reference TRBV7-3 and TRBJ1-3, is GAGVSQTPSNKVTEKGKYVELRCDPISGHTALYWYRQSLGQGPEFLIYFQGTGAADDSGLPNDRFFAVRPEGSVSTLKIQRTERGDSAVYLCASSPGNSGNTIYFGEGSWLTVV.

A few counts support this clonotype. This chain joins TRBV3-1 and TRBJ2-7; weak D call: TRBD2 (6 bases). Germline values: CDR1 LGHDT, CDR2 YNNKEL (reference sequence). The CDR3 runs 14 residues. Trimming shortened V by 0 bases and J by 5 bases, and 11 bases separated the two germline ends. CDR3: CASSQDVGSHEQYV. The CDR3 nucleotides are TGTGCCAGCAGCCAAGATGTCGGGAGCCACGAGCAGTACGTC.

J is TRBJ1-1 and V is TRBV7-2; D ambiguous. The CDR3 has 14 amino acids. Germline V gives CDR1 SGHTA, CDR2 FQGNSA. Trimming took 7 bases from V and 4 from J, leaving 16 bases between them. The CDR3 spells CASTPGIESTEAFF. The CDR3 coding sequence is TGTGCCAGCACCCCGGGCATTGAGAGCACTGAAGCTTTCTTT. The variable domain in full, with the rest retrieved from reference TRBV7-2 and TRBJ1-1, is GAGVSQSPSNKVTEKGKDVELRCDPISGHTALYWYRQSLGQGLEFLIYFQGNSAPDKSGLPSDRFSAERTGGSVSTLTIQRTQQEDSAVYLCASTPGIESTEAFFGQGTRLTVV.

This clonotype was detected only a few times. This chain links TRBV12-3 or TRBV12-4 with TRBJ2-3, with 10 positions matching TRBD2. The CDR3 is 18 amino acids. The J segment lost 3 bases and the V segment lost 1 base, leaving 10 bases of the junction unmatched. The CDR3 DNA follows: TGTGCCAGCAGTTTAGAACTTGGACTAGCGGAAAAGACAGATACGCAGTATTTT. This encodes CASSLELGLAEKTDTQYF.

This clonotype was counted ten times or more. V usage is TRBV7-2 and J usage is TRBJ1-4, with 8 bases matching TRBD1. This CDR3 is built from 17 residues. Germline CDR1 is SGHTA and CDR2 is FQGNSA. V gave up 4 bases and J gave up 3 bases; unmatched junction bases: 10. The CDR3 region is CASSSQGAARANEKLFF. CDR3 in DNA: TGTGCCAGCAGCTCCCAGGGGGCGGCGAGAGCTAATGAAAAACTGTTTTTT.

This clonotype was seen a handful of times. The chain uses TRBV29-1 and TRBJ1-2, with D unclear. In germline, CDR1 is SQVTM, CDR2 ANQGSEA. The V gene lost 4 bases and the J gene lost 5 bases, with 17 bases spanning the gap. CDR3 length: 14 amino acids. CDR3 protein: CSVGREGGSYGYTF. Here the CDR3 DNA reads TGCAGCGTTGGTCGTGAGGGCGGAAGTTATGGCTACACCTTC. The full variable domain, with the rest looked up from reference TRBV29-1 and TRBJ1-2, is SAVISQKPSRDICQRGTSLTIQCQVDSQVTMMFWYRQQPGQSLTLIATANQGSEATYESGFVIDKFPISRPNLTFSTLTVSNMSPEDSSIYLCSVGREGGSYGYTFGSGTRLTVV.

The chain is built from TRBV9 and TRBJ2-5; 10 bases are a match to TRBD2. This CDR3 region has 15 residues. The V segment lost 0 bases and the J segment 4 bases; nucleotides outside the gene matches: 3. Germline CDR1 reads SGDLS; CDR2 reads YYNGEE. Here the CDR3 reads CASSVGTSGTETQYF. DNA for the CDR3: TGTGCCAGCAGCGTAGGTACTAGCGGGACAGAGACCCAGTACTTC.

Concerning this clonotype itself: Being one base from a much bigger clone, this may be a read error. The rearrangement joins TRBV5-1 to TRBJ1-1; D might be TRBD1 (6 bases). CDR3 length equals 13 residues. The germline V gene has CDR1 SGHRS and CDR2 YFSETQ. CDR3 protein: CASSPGDRTEASF. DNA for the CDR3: TGCGCCAGCAGCCCAGGGGACCGGACTGAAGCTTCCTTT.

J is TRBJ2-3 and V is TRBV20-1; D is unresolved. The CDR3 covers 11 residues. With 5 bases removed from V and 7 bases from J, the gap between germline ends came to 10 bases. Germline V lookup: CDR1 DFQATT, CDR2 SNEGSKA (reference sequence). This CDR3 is CSAGAAYTQYF. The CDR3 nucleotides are TGCAGTGCTGGCGCCGCCTATACGCAGTATTTT.

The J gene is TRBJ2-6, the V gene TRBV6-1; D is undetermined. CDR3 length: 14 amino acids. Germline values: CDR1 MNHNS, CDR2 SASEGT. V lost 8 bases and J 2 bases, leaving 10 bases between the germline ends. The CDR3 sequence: CASRRAPGANVLTF. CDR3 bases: TGTGCCAGCCGTAGGGCGCCTGGGGCCAACGTCCTGACTTTC.

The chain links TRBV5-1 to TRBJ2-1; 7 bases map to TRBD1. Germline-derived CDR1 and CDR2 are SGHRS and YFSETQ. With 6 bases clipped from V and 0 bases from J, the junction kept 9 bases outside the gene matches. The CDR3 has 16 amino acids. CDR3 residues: CASTTGAGGSYNEQFF. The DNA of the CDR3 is TGCGCCAGCACTACAGGGGCAGGGGGCTCCTACAATGAGCAGTTCTTC.